This record looks at one T cell receptor beta chain sequence and its context. This table comes from immunoSEQ multiplex PCR, and its TCRdb copy is limited to in-frame clones, with some not included. This table has around 320,000 clones, approximately 85% appearing once. This sample is part of a study of blood T cell repertoires in COVID-19. Study at large: The United States, Italy and Spain provided the acute and convalescent COVID-19 samples. PBMCs, B-cell-depleted T cells, or T cells were the source of the cDNA or gDNA that made up the material.

CDR1 SGHDT and CDR2 YYEEEE come from the germline V gene. CDR3 size: 15 residues. The V end was cut by 4 bases, the J end by 3 bases, with 14 bases between. This TCR was recovered from a human donor in a cohort sampled during active COVID-19. The chain uses TRBV5-6 and TRBJ1-3; perhaps TRBD1 as D (6 bases). Sequenced sample: peripheral blood. As DNA, the CDR3 is TGTGCCAGCAGCCCACAGGGTCTGTTTGGAAACACCATATATTTT. It specifies CASSPQGLFGNTIYF.